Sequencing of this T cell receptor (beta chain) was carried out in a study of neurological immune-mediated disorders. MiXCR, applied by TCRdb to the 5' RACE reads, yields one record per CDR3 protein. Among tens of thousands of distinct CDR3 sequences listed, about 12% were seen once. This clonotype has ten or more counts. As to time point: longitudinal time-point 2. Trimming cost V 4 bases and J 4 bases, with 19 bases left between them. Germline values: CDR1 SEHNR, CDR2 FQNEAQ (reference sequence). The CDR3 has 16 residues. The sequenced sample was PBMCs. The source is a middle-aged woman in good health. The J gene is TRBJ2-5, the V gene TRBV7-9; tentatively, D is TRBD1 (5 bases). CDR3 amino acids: CASSSWAGNIPETQYF. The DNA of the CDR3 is TGTGCCAGCAGCTCCTGGGCAGGGAATATCCCAGAGACCCAGTACTTC.